Listed here are 15 T cell receptor beta chains from one sample, sequenced in a study of neurological immune-mediated disorders (dated by TCRdb to the late 2010s). The library was obtained by 5' RACE. Sequencing was performed on an Illumina HiSeq 2500. Starting from the raw public reads, TCRdb applied fastp trimming at Q25, assembled clones with MiXCR and retained in-frame beta chains. Rows with one shared CDR3 protein collapse into an entry with the most common genes and DNA. The sample records around 50,000 distinct CDR3 sequences, roughly 15% of which are singletons. The leading ten clones occupy 3.5% to 4.5% of the sample. The sample comprised PBMCs. These receptors came from a man aged 55 to 70 in good health.

This clonotype was counted at least ten times. The chain carries TRBV20-1 and TRBJ2-1; D is unclear. The germline V and J ends were trimmed by 3 bases and 0 bases, with 9 bases remaining between them. This CDR3 is built from 14 residues. The V gene's germline CDR1 is DFQATT and CDR2 SNEGSKA (reference sequence). The CDR3 DNA reads TGCAGTGCTAGGACACTTAGCTCCTACAATGAGCAGTTCTTC. Amino acid sequence: CSARTLSSYNEQFF.

This clonotype ranks as medium-sized. This chain links TRBV15 with TRBJ2-2, with 9 positions matching TRBD1. CDR1 is LNHNV and CDR2 is YYDKDF in the germline V gene (reference sequence). The V segment lost 3 bases and the J segment 5 bases; nucleotides outside the gene matches: 7. The CDR3 is 16 amino acids. The CDR3 protein is CATSRGQGAGTGELFF. The CDR3 bases are TGTGCCACCAGCAGGGGACAGGGCGCGGGTACCGGGGAGCTGTTTTTT.

This clonotype showed up many times. This chain joins TRBV10-3 and TRBJ2-1, with D perhaps TRBD2 (5 bases). The length of the CDR3 is 13 residues. CDR1 and CDR2 from the germline V gene are ENHRY and SYGVKD. Deletions cut 8 bases from V and 9 bases from J, with 17 bases between. CDR3 nucleotide sequence: TGTGCCATCGGAAGTGTTGGTGGGAGTGAGCAGTTCTTC. It specifies CAIGSVGGSEQFF.

This clonotype has more than one count but fewer than ten. V and J are TRBV28 and TRBJ2-1; unclear D gene. Germline V gives CDR1 MDHEN, CDR2 SYDVKM. Trimming stripped 3 bases from V and 3 bases from J, with 9 bases between. This CDR3 comprises 14 residues. This CDR3 is CASSFSSSYNEQFF. CDR3 bases: TGTGCCAGCAGTTTTAGTAGTAGCTACAATGAGCAGTTCTTC.

This clonotype occurred many times. V usage is TRBV4-3 and J usage is TRBJ1-2; unclear D gene. The germline CDR1 and CDR2 sequences are LGHNA and YSLEER. V dropped 0 bases and J dropped 0 bases, with 11 bases sitting between them. The CDR3 extends over 16 amino acids. This CDR3 is CASSQDPGQANYGYTF. The DNA of the CDR3 is TGCGCCAGCAGCCAAGATCCCGGGCAGGCTAACTATGGCTACACCTTC.

The gene calls are TRBV7-2 and TRBJ1-1; D remains unclear. V dropped 2 bases and J dropped 5 bases, with 9 bases sitting between them. The CDR3 consists of 13 residues. CDR1 and CDR2 (germline): SGHTA, FQGNSA. The CDR3 sequence is CASSLLPGTEAFF. CDR3 in DNA: TGTGCCAGCAGCTTACTTCCCGGGACTGAAGCTTTCTTT.

The chain recombines TRBV7-2 with TRBJ2-7; TRBD2 matches 8 bases. Germline V gene lookup returns CDR1 SGHTA and CDR2 FQGNSA. V shed 4 bases, J shed 6 bases, and the junction held 8 bases outside the gene matches. The CDR3 is 14 residues long. The CDR3 DNA follows: TGTGCCAGCAGCTCAAGAGGGACTAGGAGCGAGCAGTACTTC. Amino acid sequence: CASSSRGTRSEQYF. Supplemented by reference TRBV7-2 and TRBJ2-7, the full variable domain reads GAGVSQSPSNKVTEKGKDVELRCDPISGHTALYWYRQSLGQGLEFLIYFQGNSAPDKSGLPSDRFSAERTGGSVSTLTIQRTQQEDSAVYLCASSSRGTRSEQYFGPGTRLTVT.

The J gene is TRBJ2-1, the V gene TRBV4-2; weak D call: TRBD2 (5 bases). The CDR3 is 13 amino acids. CDR1 is LGHNA and CDR2 is YNFKEQ in the germline V gene. V lost 0 bases and J 7 bases, leaving 7 bases between the germline ends. CDR3 DNA: TGTGCCAGCAGCCAAGATCTAGCAAATGAGCAGTTCTTC. Its protein product is CASSQDLANEQFF.

The chain recombines TRBV7-6 with TRBJ2-3; TRBD2 aligns across 8 bases. The CDR3 spans 17 residues. From germline, CDR1 is SGHVS and CDR2 FNYEAQ. The trim removed 4 bases at V and 3 bases at J, leaving 12 bases unmatched. The CDR3 spells CASSSPGSGVATDTQYF. CDR3 DNA: TGTGCCAGCAGCTCCCCGGGTAGCGGGGTGGCGACAGATACGCAGTATTTT.

As for this clonotype: This may be a read error: a much more frequent sequence differs by one nucleotide. The chain joins TRBV4-2 to TRBJ1-5; TRBD1 might be the D (6 bases). Per the germline V gene, CDR1 is LGHNA and CDR2 is YNFKEQ. The CDR3 length is 16 residues. Between the trimmed V and J ends, which lost 0 bases and 4 bases, there was a span of 13 bases. CDR3 DNA: TGTGCCAGCAGCCAAGAGGTCGGGACAACGAATCAGCCCCAGCATTTT. This encodes CASSQEVGTTNQPQHF.

Only a few counts were recorded for this clonotype. CDR3 DNA: TGTGCCAGCACTCGCCCGACAGCTATGAACACTGAAGCTTTCTTT. It codes for CASTRPTAMNTEAFF. This chain joins TRBV6-2 or TRBV6-3 and TRBJ1-1; tentative D call: TRBD1 (5 bases). Germline V gives CDR1 MNHEY, CDR2 SVGEGT. The CDR3 spans 15 residues. Trimming pared 7 bases from V and 0 bases from J, leaving 15 bases between.

This clonotype appeared many times. The chain joins TRBV7-2 to TRBJ1-6, with D unresolved. Germline-derived CDR1 and CDR2 are SGHTA and FQGNSA. The V end lost 5 bases, the J end lost 12 bases, and 11 bases lay between the germline ends. The CDR3 has 12 residues. This chain's CDR3 is CASSQAKVPLHF. CDR3 DNA sequence: TGTGCCAGCAGCCAAGCGAAGGTACCCCTCCACTTT.

Concerning this clonotype: At one boundary the junction diverges from the germline segment, which might be a read error. J is TRBJ2-3 and V is TRBV12-3 or TRBV12-4; TRBD2 aligns across 11 bases. The CDR3 runs to 14 residues. CDR3 protein: CASRLAGGVDTQYF. DNA of the CDR3: TGTGCCAGCAGGTTAGCGGGAGGGGTAGATACGCAGTATTTT.

For this clonotype: The junction and the germline gene differ at one end; a read error may be behind it. J is TRBJ2-6 and V is TRBV7-2; D remains ambiguous. The CDR3 extends over 12 amino acids. Germline CDR1 SGHTA, CDR2 FQGNSA. The CDR3 region is CASNPLPNVLTF. Written as DNA, the CDR3 is TGTGCCAGCAACCCCCTTCCCAACGTCCTGACATTC.

In this sample, this clonotype turned up many times. This chain connects TRBV6-5 to TRBJ2-3, with 9 bases lining up with TRBD2. V lost 2 bases to trimming and J lost 3 bases; unmatched junction nucleotides: 6. Germline V CDR1 and CDR2: MNHEY, SVGAGI. This CDR3 is 16 amino acids long. DNA for the CDR3: TGTGCCAGCAGTTACGGGGTAGCGGGAGTTACAGATACGCAGTATTTT. Residues: CASSYGVAGVTDTQYF.